This T cell receptor (beta chain) was obtained from a study of CD8 T cells in ankylosing spondylitis. TCRdb reprocessed the 5' RACE reads via MiXCR and lists one record per CDR3 protein. The sample lists about 150,000 distinct CDR3 sequences, around 6.6% seen once, with 9.5% to 15% in the top ten. Study-level points and caveats: Earlier reports found some motif variants in synovial fluid and blood in reactive arthritis.

This clonotype was counted ten times or more. Its specificity is not known. The length of the CDR3 is 11 residues. V lost 6 bases and J 6 bases, leaving 9 bases between the germline ends. The sequence came from a female donor with ankylosing spondylitis or in good health (not recorded which). J is TRBJ2-7 and V is TRBV12-3 or TRBV12-4; D not certain. The specimen sequenced was blood, either unsorted or a sorted T cell fraction (not recorded which). CDR3 region: CASSRLTEQYF. CDR3 in DNA: TGTGCCAGCAGCCGGCTAACCGAGCAGTACTTC.